Presented here are 24 T cell receptor beta chains from one specimen sequenced in a study of control samples from healthy donors and cancer patients. Clones were read by immunoSEQ multiplex PCR, and TCRdb kept only the in-frame ones, dropping some. This table holds about 110,000 clones, about 80% found once. Sequencing was carried out using blood. These TCRs come from a man aged 18 to 30 in good health.

V is TRBV12-3 or TRBV12-4 and J is TRBJ1-2, with unresolved D. This CDR3 has 13 amino acids. V lost 7 bases and J 2 bases, leaving 11 bases between the germline ends. CDR3 bases: TGTGCCAGCACCGTTATGGGGAACTATGGCTACACCTTC. It encodes CASTVMGNYGYTF.

This sequence joins TRBV4-1 and TRBJ2-2; D possibly matches TRBD1 or TRBD2 (5 bases each). The V gene's germline CDR1 is MGHRA and CDR2 YSYEKL. The germline V and J ends were trimmed by 0 bases and 6 bases, with 8 bases remaining between them. This CDR3 region has 14 residues. Here the CDR3 DNA reads TGCGCCAGCAGCCAAGATTTGGGGGCCGGGGAGCTGTTTTTT. Its protein is CASSQDLGAGELFF.

The gene calls are TRBV4-1 and TRBJ1-5, with D uncertain. The ends were cut back, 4 bases at V and 5 bases at J, with 12 bases in the middle. This CDR3 contains 14 residues. Per the germline V gene, CDR1 is MGHRA and CDR2 is YSYEKL. DNA for the CDR3: TGCGCCAGCAGCCCCGACGGGAGGTATCAGCCCCAGCATTTT. It specifies CASSPDGRYQPQHF.

V and J are TRBV7-6 and TRBJ2-5; the D gene is possibly TRBD2 (5 bases). V was shortened by 5 bases and J by 5 bases, with 24 bases between the two germline ends. Per the germline V gene, CDR1 is SGHVS and CDR2 is FNYEAQ. The CDR3 is 17 residues long. CDR3 amino acids: CASSPGVRSILLETQYF. DNA of the CDR3: TGTGCCAGCAGCCCCGGGGTGAGGTCGATCCTCCTTGAGACCCAGTACTTC.

This clone was observed once. CDR3 in amino acids: CASSYSRKGYNEQFF. DNA for the CDR3: TGTGCCAGCAGTTACTCGAGGAAGGGATACAATGAGCAGTTCTTC. The chain recombines TRBV6-7 with TRBJ2-1; D not certain. TRBV6-7 counts as an open reading frame of uncertain function. The germline V and J ends were trimmed by 0 bases and 4 bases, with 10 bases remaining between them. CDR3 length: 15 amino acids.

V gene TRBV19 combines with J gene TRBJ1-5, with D maybe TRBD1 (5 bases). CDR3 length: 14 amino acids. The V gene's germline CDR1 is LNHDA and CDR2 SQIVND (reference sequence). Trimming left V 3 bases short and J 7 bases short, with 13 bases between. The CDR3 loop reads CASSINGGGQPQHF. In DNA, the CDR3 is TGTGCCAGTAGTATTAACGGGGGTGGACAGCCCCAGCATTTT.

The chain links TRBV12-5 to TRBJ2-1; TRBD1 aligns across 11 bases. Unmatched junction bases numbered 3, after V lost 4 bases and J lost 4 bases. The CDR3 consists of 15 residues. Germline V CDR1 and CDR2: LGHNT, FRNRAP. For the CDR3, the DNA is TGTGCTAGTGGTTCGGACAGGGGGCTTTACAATGAGCAGTTCTTC. Translated, it gives CASGSDRGLYNEQFF.

The gene calls are TRBV12-3 or TRBV12-4 and TRBJ2-3; D not certain. CDR3 length: 13 amino acids. The ends were cut back, 5 bases at V and 3 bases at J, with 9 bases in the middle. The CDR3 nucleotides are TGTGCCAGCAGTCATCCTAGGACAGATACGCAGTATTTT. Protein: CASSHPRTDTQYF.

The J gene is TRBJ1-6, the V gene TRBV19, with 10 bases fitting TRBD1. V gave up 5 bases and J gave up 9 bases; unmatched junction bases: 4. The CDR3 loop spans 14 amino acids. The V gene's germline CDR1 is LNHDA and CDR2 SQIVND (reference sequence). The CDR3 nucleotides are TGTGCCAGTAGTGTGGACAGGGGGGGTTCACCCCTCCACTTT. Translation gives CASSVDRGGSPLHF.

The chain links TRBV29-1 to TRBJ1-1; 8 bases match TRBD1. CDR3 length: 18 amino acids. Germline V gene data show CDR1 as SQVTM and CDR2 as ANQGSEA. J gave up 0 bases and V 5 bases, and 17 bases lay outside the gene matches. CDR3 sequence (DNA): TGCAGCGTTCGAGGAGGACAGGGAGTATTCATGATGAACACTGAAGCTTTCTTT. Protein: CSVRGGQGVFMMNTEAFF.

The chain joins TRBV29-1 to TRBJ1-2; D is possibly TRBD1 (6 bases). V dropped 7 bases and J dropped 4 bases, with 10 bases sitting between them. The germline V gene has CDR1 SQVTM and CDR2 ANQGSEA. This CDR3 is 11 amino acids long. CDR3 coding DNA: TGCAGCGGACAGGCCGCCTATGGCTACACCTTC. It specifies CSGQAAYGYTF.

This clone appeared a single time. V gene TRBV19 combines with J gene TRBJ1-2; a possible D gene is TRBD1 (5 bases). This CDR3 has 13 amino acids. Per germline, CDR1 LNHDA and CDR2 SQIVND (reference sequence). V lost 3 bases and J lost 8, with 13 bases in between. In DNA form, the CDR3 reads TGTGCCAGTAGTATCGCGGGGGGTCAAGGCTACACCTTC. It yields the protein CASSIAGGQGYTF.

V usage is TRBV28 and J usage is TRBJ1-5; the D is unclear. This CDR3 comprises 15 residues. Trimming took 6 bases from V and 1 from J, leaving 13 bases between them. The germline V gene has CDR1 MDHEN and CDR2 SYDVKM. The CDR3 bases are TGTGCCAGCAGAGGGCAGTGGGTGAGCAATCAGCCCCAGCATTTT. Translating it yields CASRGQWVSNQPQHF.

V is TRBV6-6 and J is TRBJ1-5; D might be TRBD1 (6 bases). This CDR3 is built from 15 residues. Between the trimmed V and J ends, which lost 1 base and 5 bases, there was a span of 12 bases. The germline gives CDR1 MNHNY, CDR2 SVGAGI (reference sequence). The CDR3 is CASSYLQGGDQPQHF. For the CDR3, the DNA is TGTGCCAGCAGTTACTTACAGGGTGGCGATCAGCCCCAGCATTTT.

The J gene is TRBJ1-4, the V gene TRBV28; possibly TRBD1 for D (6 bases). The CDR3 length is 17 residues. Germline V lookup: CDR1 MDHEN, CDR2 SYDVKM. V was pared by 3 bases and J by 0 bases, with 14 bases between. As DNA, the CDR3 is TGTGCCAGCAGTTTTCAGGGGCATGGAGCAACTAATGAAAAACTGTTTTTT. Protein product: CASSFQGHGATNEKLFF.

The V and J genes are TRBV19 and TRBJ1-2, with 7 nucleotides matching TRBD1. Germline V CDR1 and CDR2: LNHDA, SQIVND (reference sequence). This CDR3 is 13 amino acids long. Germline trimming cut 6 bases from V and 2 bases from J; bases unmatched to any gene: 3. CDR3 nucleotide sequence: TGTGCCAGTAGCTTACAGGGGAACTATGGCTACACCTTC. Residues: CASSLQGNYGYTF.

DNA of the CDR3: TGTGCCACCAGCGGGGAGGGGGCCAACACTGAAGCTTTCTTT. Translated, it gives CATSGEGANTEAFF. The chain employs TRBV15 and TRBJ1-1; 7 bases are a match to TRBD1. Germline loops: CDR1 LNHNV, CDR2 YYDKDF (reference sequence). This CDR3 comprises 14 residues. J gave up 2 bases and V 5 bases, and 5 bases lay outside the gene matches. Full variable domain (outside the CDR3, taken from reference TRBV15 and TRBJ1-1): DAMVIQNPRYQVTQFGKPVTLSCSQTLNHNVMYWYQQKSSQAPKLLFHYYDKDFNNEADTPDNFQSRRPNTSFCFLDIRSPGLGDTAMYLCATSGEGANTEAFFGQGTRLTVV.

The V call is TRBV29-1, the J call TRBJ2-3, with D uncertain. The CDR3 is made up of 13 amino acids. Per the germline V gene, CDR1 is SQVTM and CDR2 is ANQGSEA. Here the CDR3 reads CSYYPTHTDTQYF. CDR3 in DNA: TGCAGTTACTACCCGACCCACACAGATACGCAGTATTTT.

The chain carries TRBV5-4 and TRBJ2-7; D unresolved. Trimming took 0 bases from V and 4 from J, leaving 2 bases between them. Germline lookup yields CDR1 SGHNT and CDR2 YYREEE (reference sequence). The CDR3 consists of 11 residues. In nucleotides, the CDR3 is TGTGCCAGCAGCTTGGGGTACGAGCAGTACTTC. It encodes CASSLGYEQYF.

This chain connects TRBV7-2 to TRBJ1-2; D gene uncertain. V lost 5 bases and J lost 8, with 27 bases in between. The CDR3 is made up of 17 amino acids. CDR1 is SGHTA, CDR2 FQGNSA, per germline. The CDR3 loop reads CASSHTRGVGSGSGYTF. CDR3 nucleotide sequence: TGTGCCAGCAGCCATACTCGTGGGGTCGGATCGGGGTCCGGCTACACCTTC.

This clone was observed a handful of times. The V gene is TRBV3-1 (or the pseudogene TRBV3-2), the J gene TRBJ1-3; D is undetermined. Germline V gene sequence: CDR1 LGHDT, CDR2 YNNKEL (reference sequence). The CDR3 spans 13 residues. V shed 0 bases and J shed 1 base, with 1 base lying between them. The CDR3 sequence: CASSQDSGNTIYF. The CDR3 bases are TGTGCCAGCAGCCAAGATTCTGGAAACACCATATATTTT.

The genes are TRBV9 and TRBJ1-4, with D perhaps matching TRBD1 (6 bases). Trimming left V 3 bases short and J 1 base short, with 10 bases between. Germline loops: CDR1 SGDLS, CDR2 YYNGEE. The CDR3 is 15 amino acids. CDR3 residues: CASSALQGTNEKLFF. CDR3 coding DNA: TGTGCCAGCAGCGCCCTACAGGGAACTAATGAAAAACTGTTTTTT.

This chain links TRBV6-2 or TRBV6-3 with TRBJ2-7, with TRBD2 matching 12 bases. V shed 6 bases and J 0 bases; nucleotides not matched to a gene: 12. Germline loops: CDR1 MNHEY, CDR2 SVGEGT. The CDR3 is made up of 18 amino acids. CDR3: CASSSGLAGILSSYEQYF. Here the CDR3 DNA reads TGTGCCAGCAGCAGCGGACTAGCGGGGATCTTGAGCTCCTACGAGCAGTACTTC.

The chain is built from TRBV11-2 and TRBJ2-3; 9 bases line up with TRBD1. CDR3 length equals 15 residues. Trimming took 5 bases from V and 6 from J; bases not matched to a gene: 9. The germline gives CDR1 SGHAT, CDR2 FQNNGV. DNA for the CDR3: TGTGCCAGCAGCACCGGGACAGGGCTCCACGATACGCAGTATTTT. Translating gives CASSTGTGLHDTQYF.